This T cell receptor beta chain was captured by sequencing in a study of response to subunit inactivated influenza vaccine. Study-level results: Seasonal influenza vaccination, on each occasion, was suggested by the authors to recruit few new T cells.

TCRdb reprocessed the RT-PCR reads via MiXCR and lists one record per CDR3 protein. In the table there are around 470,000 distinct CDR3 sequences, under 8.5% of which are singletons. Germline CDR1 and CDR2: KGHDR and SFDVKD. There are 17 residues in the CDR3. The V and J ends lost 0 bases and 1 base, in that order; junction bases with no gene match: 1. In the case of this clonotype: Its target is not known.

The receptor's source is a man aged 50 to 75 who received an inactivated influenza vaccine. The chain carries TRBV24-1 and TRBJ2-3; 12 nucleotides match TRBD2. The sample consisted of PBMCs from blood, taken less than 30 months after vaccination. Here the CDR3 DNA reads TGTGCCACCAGTGATTTGCGGACTAGCGGGGGCACAGATACGCAGTATTTT. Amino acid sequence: CATSDLRTSGGTDTQYF.